A selection of T cell receptor beta chains follows, all from one sample in a study of regulatory T cells in long-lasting Graves disease. TCRdb redid the calling of the multiplex PCR reads with MiXCR, one entry per CDR3 protein. This table has nearly 350,000 distinct CDR3 sequences, around 20% appearing once. Specimen: peripheral blood mononuclear cells (PBMCs), collected when the disease was refractory, from a patient treated with antithyroid drugs. These receptors all come from a female donor with Graves disease. CDR3s include the opening cysteine and the closing phenylalanine or tryptophan. D genes are given only for firm matches. Some rows have no size entry. The others give once, few or many, or a class for an expanded clone.

TRBV29-1	NA	TRBJ1-1	few	CSVAGGSGTEAFF	TGCAGCGTTGCTGGGGGGAGCGGCACTGAAGCTTTCTTT
TRBV12-3/TRBV12-4	NA	TRBJ2-1	few	CASSDGTRSSYNEQFF	TGTGCCAGCAGTGACGGGACAAGGAGCTCCTACAATGAGCAGTTCTTC
TRBV10-2	NA	TRBJ2-7	NA	CASSESVVRAYEQYF	TGCGCCAGCAGTGAGTCGGTGGTCAGGGCCTACGAGCAGTACTTC
TRBV12-3/TRBV12-4	TRBD1	TRBJ2-5	many	CASSPDRGRSQETQYF	TGTGCCAGCAGCCCAGACAGGGGAAGAAGCCAAGAGACCCAGTACTTC
TRBV2	TRBD2	TRBJ2-1	many	CASSKRGGLEQFF	TGTGCCAGCAGTAAGCGGGGGGGGCTTGAGCAGTTCTTC
TRBV6-2/TRBV6-3	NA	TRBJ2-3	NA	CASSYGGSADTQYF	TGTGCCAGCAGTTACGGGGGTTCCGCAGATACGCAGTATTTT
TRBV2	NA	TRBJ1-4	NA	CASSVNEATNEKLFF	TGTGCCAGCAGTGTAAATGAAGCAACTAATGAAAAACTGTTTTTT
TRBV19	NA	TRBJ1-5	NA	CASTWEGQTAQPQHF	TGTGCCAGTACGTGGGAAGGGCAGACGGCTCAGCCCCAGCATTTT
TRBV12-3/TRBV12-4	NA	TRBJ1-1	many	CASEYVQGEAFF	TGTGCCAGCGAGTACGTACAGGGTGAAGCTTTCTTT
TRBV2	NA	TRBJ2-7	few	CASSDRSEQYF	TGTGCCAGCAGTGACCGGTCCGAGCAGTACTTC
TRBV3-1	TRBD1	TRBJ1-2	NA	CASSRRDRGRKGYTF	TGTGCCAGCAGCCGCCGGGACAGGGGGCGCAAGGGCTACACCTTC